Listed below are T cell receptor beta chains from one sample, sequenced in a study of blood T cell repertoires in COVID-19. Sequencing used immunoSEQ multiplex PCR; TCRdb keeps in-frame clones, though not all of them. The repertoire holds about 50,000 clones, with more than 75% as singletons. What was sequenced was peripheral blood. All receptors come from a human donor in a cohort sampled during active COVID-19. Each CDR3 is given with its conserved first and last residue. The D gene is left open where the match is weak. Rows may omit the clone size; those that give it use once, few, many or a size class.

V gene,D gene,clone size,J gene,CDR3 protein,CDR3 DNA
TRBV9,TRBD1,-,TRBJ1-5,CASSTGQGNQPQHF,TGTGCCAGCAGCACCGGACAGGGGAATCAGCCCCAGCATTTT
TRBV5-6,TRBD2,once,TRBJ2-7,CASSLKRGIYEQYF,TGTGCCAGCAGCTTGAAGCGGGGAATCTACGAGCAGTACTTC
TRBV5-4,TRBD2,-,TRBJ2-1,CASSLGGTSGRASLYNEQFF,TGTGCCAGCAGCTTGGGGGGGACTAGCGGGAGGGCCTCACTGTACAATGAGCAGTTCTTC
TRBV7-9,-,once,TRBJ2-1,CATTDNPGFNEQFF,TGTGCCACTACGGACAACCCTGGGTTCAATGAGCAGTTCTTC
TRBV25-1,-,-,TRBJ1-4,CASSDPIGVGGEKLFF,TGTGCCAGCAGTGATCCGATCGGGGTAGGGGGTGAAAAACTGTTTTTT
TRBV4-1,-,-,TRBJ2-3,CASSQERGTDTQYF,TGCGCCAGCAGTCAAGAGAGGGGCACAGATACGCAGTATTTT
TRBV9,-,-,TRBJ1-3,CASSLRGDTSGNTIYF,TGTGCCAGCAGCCTCAGGGGAGACACTTCTGGAAACACCATATATTTT
TRBV25-1,-,-,TRBJ1-5,CASSEGGNNQPQHF,TGTGCCAGCAGTGAGGGGGGGAACAATCAGCCCCAGCATTTT
TRBV28,TRBD2,-,TRBJ2-2,CASSRGLAGGSGELFF,TGTGCCAGCAGTAGAGGACTAGCGGGAGGGTCCGGGGAGCTGTTTTTT
TRBV11-1,TRBD1,-,TRBJ1-1,CASSVLQGTTEAFF,TGTGCCAGCAGCGTACTACAGGGGACCACTGAAGCTTTCTTT
TRBV7-3,TRBD2,few,TRBJ2-7,CASTAPARGGVEQYF,TGTGCCAGCACGGCCCCGGCCCGGGGGGGAGTCGAGCAGTACTTC
TRBV27,-,-,TRBJ2-7,CASTLTWTGLGGEQYF,TGTGCCAGCACTCTAACTTGGACTGGCTTAGGGGGCGAGCAGTACTTC
TRBV4-1,TRBD2,-,TRBJ2-7,CASSQEGTSGGYEQYF,TGCGCCAGCAGCCAAGAGGGCACTAGCGGGGGCTACGAGCAGTACTTC
TRBV7-8,TRBD2,once,TRBJ2-7,CANSLDGGDSPYEQYF,TGTGCCAACAGCTTAGACGGGGGGGACTCTCCTTACGAGCAGTACTTC
TRBV3-1/TRBV3-2,-,-,TRBJ1-1,CASSPIPNQDTEAFF,TGTGCCAGCAGCCCCATCCCAAACCAGGACACTGAAGCTTTCTTT
TRBV6-5,TRBD1,-,TRBJ2-2,CASRRDRATGELFF,TGTGCCAGCAGGCGGGACAGGGCTACCGGGGAGCTGTTTTTT
TRBV27,-,-,TRBJ2-3,CASSALGGSTDTQYF,TGTGCCAGCTCAGCCCTCGGGGGTTCAACAGATACGCAGTATTTT
TRBV6-5,-,-,TRBJ1-1,CASSPTGVYTEAFF,TGTGCCAGCAGCCCGACCGGGGTATACACTGAAGCTTTCTTT
TRBV7-9,-,-,TRBJ2-7,CASSPPRENYEQYF,TGTGCCAGCAGCCCGCCAAGAGAGAACTACGAGCAGTACTTC
TRBV5-1,-,-,TRBJ2-7,CASSLVGGGGYEQYF,TGCGCCAGCAGCTTGGTCGGCGGGGGCGGTTACGAGCAGTACTTC
TRBV6-6,TRBD1,-,TRBJ2-7,CASSSTGLYEQYF,TGTGCCAGCAGTTCGACAGGGCTCTACGAGCAGTACTTC
TRBV2,TRBD1,-,TRBJ2-7,CATSDRGEEQYF,TGTGCCACCTCCGACAGGGGTGAGGAGCAGTACTTC